The rows below give T cell receptor beta chains drawn from one sample of a study of blood T cell repertoires in COVID-19. Assay used: immunoSEQ multiplex PCR; TCRdb lists only in-frame clones, some missing. The repertoire holds under 150,000 clones, with 80% to 90% as singletons. Input material: peripheral blood. Every receptor here comes from an older woman with COVID-19, enrolled during active disease. Each CDR3 is given with its conserved first and last residue. Each record gives: D gene, clone size, J gene, V gene, CDR3 protein, CDR3 DNA. The D gene is left open where the match is weak. Clone size appears in some rows only: once, few, many, or a class for an expanded clone.

D gene: TRBD1; clone size: -; J gene: TRBJ1-4; V gene: TRBV7-6; CDR3 protein: CASSPQDRGNNEKLFF; CDR3 DNA: TGTGCCAGCAGCCCGCAAGACAGGGGAAATAATGAAAAACTGTTTTTT
D gene: -; clone size: -; J gene: TRBJ2-7; V gene: TRBV7-3; CDR3 protein: CASSPSGGHSYEQYF; CDR3 DNA: TGTGCCAGCAGCCCAAGTGGGGGACACTCCTACGAGCAGTACTTC
D gene: -; clone size: -; J gene: TRBJ2-1; V gene: TRBV10-2; CDR3 protein: CAGTRDSEEGEQFF; CDR3 DNA: TGCGCCGGAACCCGGGACAGCGAGGAGGGGGAGCAGTTCTTC
D gene: -; clone size: -; J gene: TRBJ1-2; V gene: TRBV7-8; CDR3 protein: CASSWGGGYTF; CDR3 DNA: TGTGCCAGCAGCTGGGGAGGCGGCTACACCTTC
D gene: -; clone size: once; J gene: TRBJ2-3; V gene: TRBV5-1; CDR3 protein: CASHRFSTDTQYF; CDR3 DNA: TGCGCCAGTCACAGGTTTAGCACAGATACGCAGTATTTT
D gene: TRBD2; clone size: once; J gene: TRBJ2-7; V gene: TRBV5-1; CDR3 protein: CASSYSAGGLSYEQYF; CDR3 DNA: TGCGCCAGCAGCTACTCAGCGGGGGGGCTCTCCTACGAGCAGTACTTC
D gene: TRBD1; clone size: -; J gene: TRBJ1-1; V gene: TRBV10-1; CDR3 protein: CASSAQGGTEAFF; CDR3 DNA: TGCGCCAGCAGTGCTCAGGGGGGCACTGAAGCTTTCTTT
D gene: -; clone size: -; J gene: TRBJ2-7; V gene: TRBV5-1; CDR3 protein: CASSFGSVTYEQYF; CDR3 DNA: TGCGCCAGCAGCTTCGGTTCCGTAACCTACGAGCAGTACTTC
D gene: -; clone size: -; J gene: TRBJ2-1; V gene: TRBV2; CDR3 protein: CASLGGRNEQFF; CDR3 DNA: TGTGCCAGCTTGGGGGGGCGGAATGAGCAGTTCTTC
D gene: -; clone size: few; J gene: TRBJ2-5; V gene: TRBV27; CDR3 protein: CASSFMETQYF; CDR3 DNA: TGTGCCAGCAGTTTTATGGAGACCCAGTACTTC
D gene: -; clone size: -; J gene: TRBJ2-3; V gene: TRBV5-1; CDR3 protein: CASSLVGVGWNTDTQYF; CDR3 DNA: TGCGCCAGCAGCTTGGTGGGAGTGGGGTGGAACACAGATACGCAGTATTTT
D gene: -; clone size: -; J gene: TRBJ1-2; V gene: TRBV19; CDR3 protein: CASSSQGGDGYTF; CDR3 DNA: TGTGCCAGTAGTTCCCAGGGTGGGGATGGCTACACCTTC
D gene: TRBD2; clone size: -; J gene: TRBJ2-1; V gene: TRBV5-4; CDR3 protein: CASSPSGGLRNEQFF; CDR3 DNA: TGTGCCAGCAGCCCTAGCGGGGGTCTTCGGAATGAGCAGTTCTTC
D gene: TRBD1; clone size: -; J gene: TRBJ2-5; V gene: TRBV12-5; CDR3 protein: CASALDRRETQYF; CDR3 DNA: TGTGCTAGTGCCTTGGACAGGAGAGAGACCCAGTACTTC
D gene: TRBD1; clone size: -; J gene: TRBJ2-7; V gene: TRBV6-2/TRBV6-3; CDR3 protein: CASSYPMTGISYEQYF; CDR3 DNA: TGTGCCAGCAGTTACCCCATGACAGGGATCTCCTACGAGCAGTACTTC
D gene: -; clone size: -; J gene: TRBJ2-4; V gene: TRBV3-1/TRBV3-2; CDR3 protein: CASSQSRDTPLQYF; CDR3 DNA: TGTGCCAGCAGCCAATCTCGGGACACCCCACTTCAGTACTTC
D gene: -; clone size: -; J gene: TRBJ2-7; V gene: TRBV29-1; CDR3 protein: CSVWEGDLHEQYF; CDR3 DNA: TGCAGCGTTTGGGAGGGGGATTTACACGAGCAGTACTTC
D gene: -; clone size: few; J gene: TRBJ1-5; V gene: TRBV7-6; CDR3 protein: CASSPPLTGDQPQHF; CDR3 DNA: TGTGCCAGCAGCCCCCCATTAACGGGGGATCAGCCCCAGCATTTT
D gene: -; clone size: -; J gene: TRBJ2-7; V gene: TRBV2; CDR3 protein: CASSGAGRTYEQYF; CDR3 DNA: TGTGCCAGCAGTGGGGCAGGAAGGACCTACGAGCAGTACTTC
D gene: -; clone size: once; J gene: TRBJ2-3; V gene: TRBV13; CDR3 protein: CASSTRPTSTDTQYF; CDR3 DNA: TGTGCCAGCAGCACGCGGCCAACTAGCACAGATACGCAGTATTTT
D gene: -; clone size: few; J gene: TRBJ2-1; V gene: TRBV6-4; CDR3 protein: CASSAQGENYNEQFF; CDR3 DNA: TGTGCCAGCAGTGCACAGGGCGAAAACTACAATGAGCAGTTCTTC
D gene: -; clone size: -; J gene: TRBJ1-1; V gene: TRBV9; CDR3 protein: CASSAESGWRDTEAFF; CDR3 DNA: TGTGCCAGCAGCGCCGAGTCCGGCTGGAGGGACACTGAAGCTTTCTTT
D gene: TRBD1; clone size: -; J gene: TRBJ1-1; V gene: TRBV6-6; CDR3 protein: CASSNGQDYTEAFF; CDR3 DNA: TGTGCCAGCAGTAACGGACAGGACTACACTGAAGCTTTCTTT
D gene: -; clone size: -; J gene: TRBJ1-1; V gene: TRBV19; CDR3 protein: CASSPDKNTEAFF; CDR3 DNA: TGTGCCAGTAGTCCAGACAAGAACACTGAAGCTTTCTTT
D gene: TRBD1; clone size: -; J gene: TRBJ2-1; V gene: TRBV4-3; CDR3 protein: CASSQVRGLDNEQFF; CDR3 DNA: TGCGCCAGCAGCCAAGTCAGGGGGCTGGACAATGAGCAGTTCTTC
D gene: TRBD1; clone size: -; J gene: TRBJ2-7; V gene: TRBV5-1; CDR3 protein: CASSLPNLGQGFSYEQYF; CDR3 DNA: TGCGCCAGCAGCCTCCCAAACTTAGGACAGGGGTTTTCCTACGAGCAGTACTTC
D gene: -; clone size: -; J gene: TRBJ1-4; V gene: TRBV6-2/TRBV6-3; CDR3 protein: CASSLGGFNEKLFF; CDR3 DNA: TGTGCCAGCAGTCTCGGGGGGTTTAATGAAAAACTGTTTTTT
D gene: TRBD1; clone size: -; J gene: TRBJ1-4; V gene: TRBV2; CDR3 protein: CASSEGDREEEKLFF; CDR3 DNA: TGTGCCAGCAGTGAAGGGGACAGGGAAGAGGAAAAACTGTTTTTT
D gene: TRBD1; clone size: -; J gene: TRBJ2-5; V gene: TRBV9; CDR3 protein: CASSRDSQETQYF; CDR3 DNA: TGTGCCAGCAGCCGGGACAGCCAAGAGACCCAGTACTTC
D gene: TRBD1; clone size: -; J gene: TRBJ1-4; V gene: TRBV6-5; CDR3 protein: CASSRQGVNEKLFF; CDR3 DNA: TGTGCCAGCAGTCGGCAGGGGGTGAATGAAAAACTGTTTTTT
D gene: -; clone size: -; J gene: TRBJ1-2; V gene: TRBV5-6; CDR3 protein: CASSMMTANYGYTF; CDR3 DNA: TGTGCCAGCAGCATGATGACAGCTAACTATGGCTACACCTTC
D gene: TRBD2; clone size: -; J gene: TRBJ2-1; V gene: TRBV7-2; CDR3 protein: CASSLVGGLAGNEQFF; CDR3 DNA: TGTGCCAGCAGCTTAGTGGGGGGACTAGCGGGCAATGAGCAGTTCTTC
D gene: TRBD1; clone size: -; J gene: TRBJ2-1; V gene: TRBV7-3; CDR3 protein: CASSLRTGNNEQFF; CDR3 DNA: TGTGCCAGCAGCCTACGGACAGGAAACAATGAGCAGTTCTTC
D gene: TRBD2; clone size: -; J gene: TRBJ2-7; V gene: TRBV27; CDR3 protein: CASRTGWEGYYEQYF; CDR3 DNA: TGTGCCAGCAGGACTGGGTGGGAGGGTTACTACGAGCAGTACTTC
D gene: -; clone size: few; J gene: TRBJ2-1; V gene: TRBV27; CDR3 protein: CASSPGQGRDNEQFF; CDR3 DNA: TGTGCCAGCAGCCCTGGGCAGGGTAGGGACAATGAGCAGTTCTTC
D gene: TRBD2; clone size: once; J gene: TRBJ2-5; V gene: TRBV15; CDR3 protein: CATTQGLAGQETQYF; CDR3 DNA: TGTGCCACCACCCAGGGACTAGCGGGCCAAGAGACCCAGTACTTC
D gene: -; clone size: -; J gene: TRBJ2-2; V gene: TRBV30; CDR3 protein: CAWSVHRTGELFF; CDR3 DNA: TGTGCCTGGAGTGTACACAGGACCGGGGAGCTGTTTTTT
D gene: TRBD1; clone size: -; J gene: TRBJ1-1; V gene: TRBV2; CDR3 protein: CASGRDRVATEAFF; CDR3 DNA: TGTGCCAGCGGCCGGGACAGGGTCGCCACTGAAGCTTTCTTT
D gene: -; clone size: -; J gene: TRBJ1-2; V gene: TRBV30; CDR3 protein: CAWSVSPVGYTF; CDR3 DNA: TGTGCCTGGAGTGTAAGCCCCGTTGGCTACACCTTC
D gene: TRBD1; clone size: -; J gene: TRBJ1-1; V gene: TRBV18; CDR3 protein: CASSPGTATEAFF; CDR3 DNA: TGTGCCAGCTCACCTGGGACAGCCACTGAAGCTTTCTTT
D gene: -; clone size: -; J gene: TRBJ1-4; V gene: TRBV10-3; CDR3 protein: CATTVSTNSNEKLFF; CDR3 DNA: TGTGCCACTACGGTGTCAACTAACTCTAATGAAAAACTGTTTTTT
D gene: -; clone size: -; J gene: TRBJ1-1; V gene: TRBV29-1; CDR3 protein: CSVSRTYNTEAFF; CDR3 DNA: TGCAGCGTGTCCAGGACATATAACACTGAAGCTTTCTTT
D gene: TRBD1; clone size: -; J gene: TRBJ1-4; V gene: TRBV18; CDR3 protein: CASSPSTGESTNEKLFF; CDR3 DNA: TGTGCCAGCTCACCAAGTACAGGGGAGTCAACTAATGAAAAACTGTTTTTT
D gene: -; clone size: -; J gene: TRBJ2-7; V gene: TRBV21-1; CDR3 protein: CASSKRLGQTSSYEQYF; CDR3 DNA: TGTGCCAGCAGCAAACGTTTAGGCCAGACAAGCTCCTACGAGCAGTACTTC
D gene: TRBD2; clone size: -; J gene: TRBJ2-1; V gene: TRBV19; CDR3 protein: CASSMIRGGSYNEQFF; CDR3 DNA: TGTGCCAGTAGTATGATTCGCGGGGGTTCTTACAATGAGCAGTTCTTC
D gene: -; clone size: -; J gene: TRBJ2-5; V gene: TRBV6-2/TRBV6-3; CDR3 protein: CASSPRNQETQYF; CDR3 DNA: TGTGCCAGCAGCCCGCGGAACCAAGAGACCCAGTACTTC
D gene: TRBD1; clone size: -; J gene: TRBJ1-6; V gene: TRBV7-9; CDR3 protein: CASSPQTGGSSPLHF; CDR3 DNA: TGTGCCAGCAGCCCCCAAACAGGGGGGAGTTCACCCCTCCACTTT
D gene: -; clone size: -; J gene: TRBJ2-3; V gene: TRBV25-1; CDR3 protein: CASSEYKAGASTDTQYF; CDR3 DNA: TGTGCCAGCAGTGAATATAAGGCGGGCGCTAGCACAGATACGCAGTATTTT
D gene: -; clone size: -; J gene: TRBJ2-3; V gene: TRBV27; CDR3 protein: CASSPLGDTQYF; CDR3 DNA: TGTGCCAGCAGCCCTCTCGGAGATACGCAGTATTTT